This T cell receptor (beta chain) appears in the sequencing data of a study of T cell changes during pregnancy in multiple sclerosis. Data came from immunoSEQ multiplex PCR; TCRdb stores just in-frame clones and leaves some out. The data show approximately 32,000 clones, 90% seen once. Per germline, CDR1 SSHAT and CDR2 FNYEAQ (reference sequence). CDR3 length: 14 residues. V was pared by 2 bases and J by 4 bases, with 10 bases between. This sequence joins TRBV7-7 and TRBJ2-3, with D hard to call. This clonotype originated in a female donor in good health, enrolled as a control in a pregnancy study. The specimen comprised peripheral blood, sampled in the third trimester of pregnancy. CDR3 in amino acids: CASSLHPLADTQYF. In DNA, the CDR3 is TGTGCCAGCAGCTTACACCCGCTAGCAGATACGCAGTATTTT.